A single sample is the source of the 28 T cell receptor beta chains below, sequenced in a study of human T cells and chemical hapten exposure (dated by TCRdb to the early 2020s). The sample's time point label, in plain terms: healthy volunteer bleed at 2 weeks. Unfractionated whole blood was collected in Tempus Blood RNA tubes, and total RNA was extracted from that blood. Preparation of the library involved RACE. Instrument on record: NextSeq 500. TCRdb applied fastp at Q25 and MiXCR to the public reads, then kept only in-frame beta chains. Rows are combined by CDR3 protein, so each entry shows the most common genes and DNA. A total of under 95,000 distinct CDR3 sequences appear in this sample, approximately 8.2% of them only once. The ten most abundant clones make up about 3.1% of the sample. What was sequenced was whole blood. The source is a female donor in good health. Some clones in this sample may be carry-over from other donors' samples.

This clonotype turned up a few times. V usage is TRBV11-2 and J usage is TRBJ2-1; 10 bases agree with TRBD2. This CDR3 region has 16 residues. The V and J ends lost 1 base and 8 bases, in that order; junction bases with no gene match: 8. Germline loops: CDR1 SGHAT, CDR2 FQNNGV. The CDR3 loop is CASSLVASGGYDEQFF. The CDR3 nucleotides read TGTGCCAGCAGCTTAGTAGCTAGCGGGGGATACGATGAGCAGTTCTTC.

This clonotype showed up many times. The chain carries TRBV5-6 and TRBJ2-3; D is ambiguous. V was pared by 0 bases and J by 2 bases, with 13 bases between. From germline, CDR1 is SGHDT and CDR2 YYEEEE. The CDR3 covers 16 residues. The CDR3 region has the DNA TGTGCCAGCAGCTTGGGACCAGGAGAATCCACAGATACGCAGTATTTT. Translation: CASSLGPGESTDTQYF. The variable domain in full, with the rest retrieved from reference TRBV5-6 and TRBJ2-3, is DAGVTQSPTHLIKTRGQQVTLRCSPKSGHDTVSWYQQALGQGPQFIFQYYEEEERQRGNFPDRFSGHQFPNYSSELNVNALLLGDSALYLCASSLGPGESTDTQYFGPGTRLTVL.

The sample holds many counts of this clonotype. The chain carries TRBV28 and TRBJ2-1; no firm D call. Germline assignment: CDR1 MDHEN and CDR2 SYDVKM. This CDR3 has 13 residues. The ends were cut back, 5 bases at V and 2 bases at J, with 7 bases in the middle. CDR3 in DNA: TGTGCCAGCAGTCCCCCCCCCTACAATGAGCAGTTCTTC. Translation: CASSPPPYNEQFF.

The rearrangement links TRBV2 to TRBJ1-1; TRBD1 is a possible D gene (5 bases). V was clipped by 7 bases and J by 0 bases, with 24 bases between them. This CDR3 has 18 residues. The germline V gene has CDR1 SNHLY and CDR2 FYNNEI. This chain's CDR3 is CASKIRTGTTRMNTEAFF. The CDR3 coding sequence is TGTGCCAGCAAGATAAGGACTGGGACGACTAGAATGAACACTGAAGCTTTCTTT.

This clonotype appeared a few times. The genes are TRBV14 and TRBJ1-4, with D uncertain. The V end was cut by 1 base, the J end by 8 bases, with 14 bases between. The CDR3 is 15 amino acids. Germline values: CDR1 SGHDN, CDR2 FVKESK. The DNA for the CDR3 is TGTGCCAGCAGCCAAGGATTGGGGATGAGCGAAAAACTGTTTTTT. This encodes CASSQGLGMSEKLFF.

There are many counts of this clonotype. The CDR3 is CASRFSSGRTDTQYF. In DNA form, the CDR3 reads TGTGCCAGCAGGTTTTCTAGCGGGAGAACAGATACGCAGTATTTT. This sequence joins TRBV7-9 and TRBJ2-3; TRBD2 aligns across 10 bases. V was pared by 6 bases and J by 3 bases, with 6 bases of the junction left unmatched. In germline, CDR1 is SEHNR, CDR2 FQNEAQ (reference sequence). This CDR3 comprises 15 residues.

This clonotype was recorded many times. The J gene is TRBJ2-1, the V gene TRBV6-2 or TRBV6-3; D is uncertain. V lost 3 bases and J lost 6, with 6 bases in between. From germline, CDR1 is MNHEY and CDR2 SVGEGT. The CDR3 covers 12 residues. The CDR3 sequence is CASSYSSNEQFF. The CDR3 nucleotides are TGTGCCAGCAGTTATTCTTCCAATGAGCAGTTCTTC.

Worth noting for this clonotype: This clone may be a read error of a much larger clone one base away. For the CDR3, the DNA is TGCGCCAGCTATTCGGACAAGGGGCAGTACATCGGTGAAGCTTTCTTT. It codes for CASYSDKGQYIGEAFF. V usage is TRBV5-1 and J usage is TRBJ1-1, with D perhaps matching TRBD1 (5 bases). CDR1 and CDR2 from the germline V gene are SGHRS and YFSETQ. The CDR3 length is 16 residues. V lost 7 bases and J lost 7, with 26 bases in between.

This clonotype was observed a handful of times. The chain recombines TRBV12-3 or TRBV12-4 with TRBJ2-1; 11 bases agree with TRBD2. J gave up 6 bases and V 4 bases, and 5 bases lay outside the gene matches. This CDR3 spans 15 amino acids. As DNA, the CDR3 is TGTGCCAGCAGTTCCGCGACTAGCGGGGCCAATGAGCAGTTCTTC. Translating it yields CASSSATSGANEQFF.

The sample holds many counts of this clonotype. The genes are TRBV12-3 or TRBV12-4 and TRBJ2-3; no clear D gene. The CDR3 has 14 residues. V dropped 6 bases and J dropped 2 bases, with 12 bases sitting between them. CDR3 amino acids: CASSPMAATDTQYF. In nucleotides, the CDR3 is TGTGCCAGCAGCCCTATGGCGGCCACAGATACGCAGTATTTT.

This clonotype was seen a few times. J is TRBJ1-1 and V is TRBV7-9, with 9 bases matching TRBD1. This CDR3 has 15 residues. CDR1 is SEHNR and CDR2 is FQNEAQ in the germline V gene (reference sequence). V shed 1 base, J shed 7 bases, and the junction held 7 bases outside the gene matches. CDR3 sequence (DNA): TGTGCCAGCAGCTTAGAGACAGGGGGGAAACTTGAAGCTTTCTTT. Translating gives CASSLETGGKLEAFF.

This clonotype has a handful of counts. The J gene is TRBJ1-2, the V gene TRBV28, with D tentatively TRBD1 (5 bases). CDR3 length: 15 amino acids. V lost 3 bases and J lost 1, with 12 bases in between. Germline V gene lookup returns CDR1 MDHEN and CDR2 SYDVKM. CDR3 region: CASSLVTAFNYGYTF. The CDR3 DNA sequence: TGTGCCAGCAGTTTGGTGACAGCCTTTAACTATGGCTACACCTTC.

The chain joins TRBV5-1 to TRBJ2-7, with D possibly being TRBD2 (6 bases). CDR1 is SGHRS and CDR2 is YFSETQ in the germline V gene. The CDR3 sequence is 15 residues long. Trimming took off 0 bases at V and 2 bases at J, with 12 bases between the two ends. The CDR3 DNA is TGCGCCAGCAGCTTGGAGGAGGGTCTACCCTACGAGCAGTACTTC. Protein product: CASSLEEGLPYEQYF.

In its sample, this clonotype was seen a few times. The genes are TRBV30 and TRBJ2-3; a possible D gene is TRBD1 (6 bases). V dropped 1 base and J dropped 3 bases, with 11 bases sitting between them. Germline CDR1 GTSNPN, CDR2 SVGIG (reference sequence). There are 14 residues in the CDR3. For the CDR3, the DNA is TGTGCCTGGAGTGCCCGGACAGCAACAGATACGCAGTATTTT. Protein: CAWSARTATDTQYF.

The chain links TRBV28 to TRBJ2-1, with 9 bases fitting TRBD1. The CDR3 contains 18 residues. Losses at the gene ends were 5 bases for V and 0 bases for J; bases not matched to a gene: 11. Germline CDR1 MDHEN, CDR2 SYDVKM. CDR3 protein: CASSPPGQGVGSYNEQFF. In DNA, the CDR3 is TGTGCCAGCAGTCCCCCGGGACAGGGAGTAGGCTCCTACAATGAGCAGTTCTTC.

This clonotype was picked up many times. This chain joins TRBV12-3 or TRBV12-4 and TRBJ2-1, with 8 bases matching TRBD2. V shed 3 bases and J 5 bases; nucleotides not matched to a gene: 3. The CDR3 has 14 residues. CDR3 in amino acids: CASSLREANNEQFF. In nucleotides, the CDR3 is TGTGCCAGCAGTTTGCGGGAGGCGAACAATGAGCAGTTCTTC.

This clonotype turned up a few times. The CDR3 region has the DNA TGTGCCAGCAGGGCCGGACAGAGCTCTGGAAACACCATATATTTT. This translates into CASRAGQSSGNTIYF. The V call is TRBV6-5, the J call TRBJ1-3; perhaps TRBD1 as D (6 bases). This CDR3 has 15 residues. Between the trimmed V and J ends, which lost 6 bases and 0 bases, there was a span of 12 bases. Looked up from germline, CDR1 is MNHEY and CDR2 is SVGAGI.

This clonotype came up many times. CDR3 coding DNA: TGTGCCAGCAGTGACGGGGGGCCAGATACGCAGTATTTT. Translated: CASSDGGPDTQYF. The J gene is TRBJ2-3, the V gene TRBV6-4; D may correspond to TRBD1 or TRBD2 (6 bases each). The CDR3 extends over 13 amino acids. Trimming left V 2 bases short and J 4 bases short, with 7 bases between. Germline V lookup: CDR1 MRHNA, CDR2 SNTAGT.

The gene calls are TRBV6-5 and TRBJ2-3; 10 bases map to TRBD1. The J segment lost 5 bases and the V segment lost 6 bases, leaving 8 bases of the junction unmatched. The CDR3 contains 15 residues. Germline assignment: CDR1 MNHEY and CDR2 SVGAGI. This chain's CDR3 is CASSPTGTGVDTQYF. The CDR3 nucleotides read TGTGCCAGCAGCCCAACCGGGACAGGGGTAGATACGCAGTATTTT.

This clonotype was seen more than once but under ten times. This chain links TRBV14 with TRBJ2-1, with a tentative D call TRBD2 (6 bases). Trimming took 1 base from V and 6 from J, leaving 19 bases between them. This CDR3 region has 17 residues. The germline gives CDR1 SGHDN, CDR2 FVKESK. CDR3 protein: CASSQGYAGTWGNEQFF. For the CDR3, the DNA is TGTGCCAGCAGCCAAGGTTATGCGGGAACTTGGGGCAATGAGCAGTTCTTC. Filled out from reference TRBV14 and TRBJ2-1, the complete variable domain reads EAGVTQFPSHSVIEKGQTVTLRCDPISGHDNLYWYRRVMGKEIKFLLHFVKESKQDESGMPNNRFLAERTGGTYSTLKVQPAELEDSGVYFCASSQGYAGTWGNEQFFGPGTRLTVL.

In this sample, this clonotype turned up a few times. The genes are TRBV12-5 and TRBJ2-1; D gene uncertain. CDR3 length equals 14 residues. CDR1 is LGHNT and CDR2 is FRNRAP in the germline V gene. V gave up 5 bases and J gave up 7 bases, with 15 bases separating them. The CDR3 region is CASGNTGSNNEQFF. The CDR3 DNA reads TGTGCTAGTGGTAACACCGGGTCAAATAATGAGCAGTTCTTC.

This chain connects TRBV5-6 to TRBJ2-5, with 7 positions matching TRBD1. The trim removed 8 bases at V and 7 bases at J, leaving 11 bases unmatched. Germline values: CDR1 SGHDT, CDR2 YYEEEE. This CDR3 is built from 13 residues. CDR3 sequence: CARSQGDGGTQYF. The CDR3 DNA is TGTGCCAGAAGCCAGGGGGATGGGGGGACCCAGTACTTC. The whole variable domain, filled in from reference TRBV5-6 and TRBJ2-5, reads DAGVTQSPTHLIKTRGQQVTLRCSPKSGHDTVSWYQQALGQGPQFIFQYYEEEERQRGNFPDRFSGHQFPNYSSELNVNALLLGDSALYLCARSQGDGGTQYFGPGTRLLVL.

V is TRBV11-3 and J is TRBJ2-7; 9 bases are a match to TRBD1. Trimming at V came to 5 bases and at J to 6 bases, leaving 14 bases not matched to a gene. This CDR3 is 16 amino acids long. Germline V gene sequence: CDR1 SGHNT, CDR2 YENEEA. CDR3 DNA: TGTGCCAGCAGCACCTATTCCGGGACAGGGAGAGGCGAGCAGTACTTC. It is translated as CASSTYSGTGRGEQYF.

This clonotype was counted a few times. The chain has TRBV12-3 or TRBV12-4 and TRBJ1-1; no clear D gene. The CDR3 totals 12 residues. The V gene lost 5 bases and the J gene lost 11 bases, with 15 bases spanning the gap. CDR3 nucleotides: TGTGCCAGCAGTCCCACGGGCAGGTGGGCTTTCTTT. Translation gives CASSPTGRWAFF.

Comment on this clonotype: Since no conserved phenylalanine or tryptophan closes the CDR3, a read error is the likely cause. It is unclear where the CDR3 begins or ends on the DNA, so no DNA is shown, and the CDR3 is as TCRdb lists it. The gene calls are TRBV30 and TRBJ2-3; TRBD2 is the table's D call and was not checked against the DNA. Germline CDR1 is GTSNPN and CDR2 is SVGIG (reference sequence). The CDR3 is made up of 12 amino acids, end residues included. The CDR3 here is CAWRGSGRSLSL.

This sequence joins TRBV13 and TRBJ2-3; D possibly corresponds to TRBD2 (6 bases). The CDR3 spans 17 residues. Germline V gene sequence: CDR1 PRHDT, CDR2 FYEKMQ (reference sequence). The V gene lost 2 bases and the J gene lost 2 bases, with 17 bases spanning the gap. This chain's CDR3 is CASSLFSLWRDTDTQYF. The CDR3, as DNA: TGTGCCAGCAGCTTATTCTCCCTATGGCGGGACACAGATACGCAGTATTTT.

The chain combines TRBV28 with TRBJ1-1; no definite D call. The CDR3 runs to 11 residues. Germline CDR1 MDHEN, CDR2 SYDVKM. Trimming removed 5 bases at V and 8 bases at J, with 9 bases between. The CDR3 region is CASSPRREAFF. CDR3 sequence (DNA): TGTGCCAGCAGTCCTCGACGGGAAGCTTTCTTT.

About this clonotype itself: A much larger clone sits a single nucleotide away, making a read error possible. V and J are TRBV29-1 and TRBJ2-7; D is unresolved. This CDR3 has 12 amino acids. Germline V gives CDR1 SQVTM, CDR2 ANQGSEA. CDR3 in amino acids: CGATTQVYEQYF. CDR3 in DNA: TGCGGCGCCACGACGCAGGTCTACGAGCAGTACTTC.